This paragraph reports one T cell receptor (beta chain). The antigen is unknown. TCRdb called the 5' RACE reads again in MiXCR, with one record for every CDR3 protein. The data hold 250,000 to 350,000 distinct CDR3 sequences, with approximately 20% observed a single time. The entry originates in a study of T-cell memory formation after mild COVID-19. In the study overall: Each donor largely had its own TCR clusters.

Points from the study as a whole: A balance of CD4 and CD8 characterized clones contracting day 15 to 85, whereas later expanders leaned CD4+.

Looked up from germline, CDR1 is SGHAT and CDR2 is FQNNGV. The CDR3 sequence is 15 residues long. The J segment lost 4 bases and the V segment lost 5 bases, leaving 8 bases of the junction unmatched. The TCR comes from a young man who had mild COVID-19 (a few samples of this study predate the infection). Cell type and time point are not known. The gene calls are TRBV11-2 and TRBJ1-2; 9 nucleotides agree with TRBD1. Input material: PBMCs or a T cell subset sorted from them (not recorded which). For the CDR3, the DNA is TGTGCCAGCAGCCCGGGGACAGGGTACCTCTATGGCTACACCTTC. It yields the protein CASSPGTGYLYGYTF.